This TCR beta chain was found in a study of blood T cell repertoires in COVID-19. Participants were aged roughly 18 to 100 years from some 24 US areas. Each recovered donor of Cohort 3 presented with two negative PCRs, clearance, or symptom resolution. Produced via immunoSEQ multiplex PCR; TCRdb's table is partial and in-frame only. The sample has 300,000 to 400,000 clones, around 86% seen once; the top ten hold 4% to 6%. The CDR3 covers 14 residues. In germline, CDR1 is SEHNR, CDR2 FQNEAQ (reference sequence). Trimming shortened V by 1 base and J by 0 bases, and 6 bases separated the two germline ends.

The chain couples TRBV7-9 to TRBJ1-1; D unclear. The specimen was PBMCs or T cells enriched from blood (not recorded which). This TCR derives from a man in his fifties or sixties who had recovered from COVID-19. This CDR3 is CASSLGQLNTEAFF. CDR3 in DNA: TGTGCCAGCAGCTTAGGGCAGTTGAACACTGAAGCTTTCTTT.